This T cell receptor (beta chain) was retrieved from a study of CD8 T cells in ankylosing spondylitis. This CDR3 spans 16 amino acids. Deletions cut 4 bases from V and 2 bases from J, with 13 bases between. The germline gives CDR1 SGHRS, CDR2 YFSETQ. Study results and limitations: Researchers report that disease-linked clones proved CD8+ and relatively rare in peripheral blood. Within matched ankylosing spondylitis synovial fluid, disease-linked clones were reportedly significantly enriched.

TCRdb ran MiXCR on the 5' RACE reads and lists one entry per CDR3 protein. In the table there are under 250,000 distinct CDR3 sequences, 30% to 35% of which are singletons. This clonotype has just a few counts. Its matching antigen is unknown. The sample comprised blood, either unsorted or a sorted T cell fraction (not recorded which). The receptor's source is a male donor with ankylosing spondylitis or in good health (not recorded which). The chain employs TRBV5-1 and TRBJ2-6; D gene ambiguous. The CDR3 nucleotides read TGCGCCAGCAGCCTAACAACACCAGCTGGGGCCAACGTCCTGACTTTC. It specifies CASSLTTPAGANVLTF.